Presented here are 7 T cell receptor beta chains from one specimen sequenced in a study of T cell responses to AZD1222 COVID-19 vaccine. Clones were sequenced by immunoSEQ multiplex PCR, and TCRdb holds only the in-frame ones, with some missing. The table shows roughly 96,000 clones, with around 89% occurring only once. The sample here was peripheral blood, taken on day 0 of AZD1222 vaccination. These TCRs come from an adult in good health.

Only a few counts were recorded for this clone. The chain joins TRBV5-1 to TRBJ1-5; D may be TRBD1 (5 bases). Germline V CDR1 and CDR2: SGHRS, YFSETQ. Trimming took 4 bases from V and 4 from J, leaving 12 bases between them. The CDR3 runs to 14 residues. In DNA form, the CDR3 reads TGCGCCAGCAGCCTGGGGGAGCGAAATCAGCCCCAGCATTTT. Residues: CASSLGERNQPQHF.

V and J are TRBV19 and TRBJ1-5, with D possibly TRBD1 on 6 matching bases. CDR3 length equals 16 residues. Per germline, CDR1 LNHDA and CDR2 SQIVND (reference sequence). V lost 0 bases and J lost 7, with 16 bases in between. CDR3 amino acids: CASSIDWGRGWQPQHF. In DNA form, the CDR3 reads TGTGCCAGTAGTATAGATTGGGGCAGGGGCTGGCAGCCCCAGCATTTT.

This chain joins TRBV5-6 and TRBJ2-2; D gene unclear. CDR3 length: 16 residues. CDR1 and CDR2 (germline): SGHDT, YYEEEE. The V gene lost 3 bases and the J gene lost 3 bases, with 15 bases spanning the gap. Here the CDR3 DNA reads TGTGCCAGCAGCTCGAAAAGAAGGCAGTACACCGGGGAGCTGTTTTTT. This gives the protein CASSSKRRQYTGELFF.

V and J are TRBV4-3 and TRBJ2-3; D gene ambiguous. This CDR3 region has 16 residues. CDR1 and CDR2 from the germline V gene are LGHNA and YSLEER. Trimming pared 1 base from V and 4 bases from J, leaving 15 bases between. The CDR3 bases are TGCGCCAGCAGCCAAGTAGGCGCCCTTATAGCAGATACGCAGTATTTT. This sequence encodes CASSQVGALIADTQYF.

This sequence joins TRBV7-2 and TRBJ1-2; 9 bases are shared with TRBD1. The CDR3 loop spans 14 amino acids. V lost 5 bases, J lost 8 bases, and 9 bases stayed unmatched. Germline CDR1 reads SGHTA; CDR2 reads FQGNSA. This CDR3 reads CASSKGTGGNGYTF. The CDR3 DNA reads TGTGCCAGCAGCAAAGGCACAGGGGGCAACGGCTACACCTTC.

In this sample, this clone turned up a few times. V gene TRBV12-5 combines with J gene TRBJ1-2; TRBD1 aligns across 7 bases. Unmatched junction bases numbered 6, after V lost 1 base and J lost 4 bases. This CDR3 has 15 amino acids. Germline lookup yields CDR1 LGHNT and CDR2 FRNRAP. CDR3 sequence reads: CASGLGTGAVYGYTF. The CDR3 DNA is TGTGCTAGTGGTTTGGGGACAGGCGCGGTCTATGGCTACACCTTC. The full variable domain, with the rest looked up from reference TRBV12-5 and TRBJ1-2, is DARVTQTPRHKVTEMGQEVTMRCQPILGHNTVFWYRQTMMQGLELLAYFRNRAPLDDSGMPKDRFSAEMPDATLATLKIQPSEPRDSAVYFCASGLGTGAVYGYTFGSGTRLTVV.

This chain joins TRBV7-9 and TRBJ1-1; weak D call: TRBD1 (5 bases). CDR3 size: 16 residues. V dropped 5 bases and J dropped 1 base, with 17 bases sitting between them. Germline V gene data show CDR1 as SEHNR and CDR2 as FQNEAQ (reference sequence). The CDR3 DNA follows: TGTGCCAGCAGCCCCCTGGGGCCGGGATCGAACACTGAAGCTTTCTTT. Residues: CASSPLGPGSNTEAFF. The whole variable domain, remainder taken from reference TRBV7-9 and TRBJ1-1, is DTGVSQNPRHKITKRGQNVTFRCDPISEHNRLYWYRQTLGQGPEFLTYFQNEAQLEKSRLLSDRFSAERPKGSFSTLEIQRTEQGDSAMYLCASSPLGPGSNTEAFFGQGTRLTVV.